Here is one T cell receptor (beta chain) with its context. Its target is not known. This record comes from a study of T cell repertoires in cytomegalovirus infection. Study in general: Public signatures in TCR beta pointed to CMV infection and matching HLA type. Broader study findings: Dominant in the ex vivo response were TCR beta clonotypes restricted by HLA-C and specific for CMV. CMV carriers having the relevant HLA were flagged by cumulative public TCR beta family frequency.

V was trimmed by 5 bases and J by 14 bases, leaving 29 bases between them. Per germline, CDR1 SGHAT and CDR2 FQNNGV. This CDR3 has 16 amino acids. TCRdb recomputed calls from the reads with MiXCR, one row per CDR3 protein. The profile covers nearly 450,000 distinct CDR3 sequences, with approximately 31% appearing a single time and roughly an eighth taken by the ten largest. The chain recombines TRBV11-2 with TRBJ2-3, with D perhaps TRBD2 (7 bases). The origin of this receptor is a human donor in good health (CMV status not recorded). Some clones in this sample may be carry-over from other donors' samples. The sequenced material came from PBMCs. CDR3 amino acids: CASSPRGGGPVDTTYF. The CDR3 DNA reads as TGTGCCAGCAGCCCAAGAGGGGGGGGGCCGGTGGATACGACGTATTTT.